Listed here are 2 T cell receptor beta chains from one sample, sequenced in a study of T-cell memory formation after mild COVID-19. MiXCR was run by TCRdb on the 5' RACE reads, yielding one entry per CDR3 protein. The data hold hundreds of thousands of distinct CDR3 sequences, with around 30% observed a single time. The sample taken for sequencing was PBMCs or a T cell subset sorted from them (not recorded which). These receptors were obtained from an adult woman who had mild COVID-19 (a few samples of this study predate the infection). Cell type and time point are not known.

This clonotype turned up a few times. This may be a read error: a much more frequent sequence differs by one nucleotide. CDR3 in DNA: TGTGCCAGCAGTTACCCCGGGGAGCTGTTTTTT. Translating it yields CASSYPGELFF. The chain uses TRBV6-2 or TRBV6-3 and TRBJ2-2, with no clear D. In germline, CDR1 is MNHEY, CDR2 SVGEGT. Between the trimmed V and J ends, which lost 2 bases and 6 bases, there was a span of 1 base. The CDR3 length is 11 residues.

The chain joins TRBV4-2 to TRBJ2-6; D remains ambiguous. Germline V gene lookup returns CDR1 LGHNA and CDR2 YNFKEQ. This CDR3 has 16 amino acids. V was clipped by 0 bases and J by 1 base, with 7 bases between them. CDR3 coding DNA: TGTGCCAGCAGCCAAGATTTGGGGTCTGGGGCCAACGTCCTGACTTTC. Amino acid sequence: CASSQDLGSGANVLTF.